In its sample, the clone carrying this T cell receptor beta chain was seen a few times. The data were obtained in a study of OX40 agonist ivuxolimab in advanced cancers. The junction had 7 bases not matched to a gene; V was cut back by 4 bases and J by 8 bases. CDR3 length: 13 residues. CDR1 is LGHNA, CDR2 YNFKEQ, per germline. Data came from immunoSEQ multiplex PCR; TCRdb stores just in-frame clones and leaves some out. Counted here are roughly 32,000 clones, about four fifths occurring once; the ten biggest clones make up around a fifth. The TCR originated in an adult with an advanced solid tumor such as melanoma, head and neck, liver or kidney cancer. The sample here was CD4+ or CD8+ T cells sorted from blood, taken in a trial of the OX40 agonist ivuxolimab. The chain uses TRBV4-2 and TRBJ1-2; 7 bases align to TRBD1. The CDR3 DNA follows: TGTGCCAGCAGCCCGGAGACAGGGAGGGGCTACACCTTC. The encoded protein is CASSPETGRGYTF.